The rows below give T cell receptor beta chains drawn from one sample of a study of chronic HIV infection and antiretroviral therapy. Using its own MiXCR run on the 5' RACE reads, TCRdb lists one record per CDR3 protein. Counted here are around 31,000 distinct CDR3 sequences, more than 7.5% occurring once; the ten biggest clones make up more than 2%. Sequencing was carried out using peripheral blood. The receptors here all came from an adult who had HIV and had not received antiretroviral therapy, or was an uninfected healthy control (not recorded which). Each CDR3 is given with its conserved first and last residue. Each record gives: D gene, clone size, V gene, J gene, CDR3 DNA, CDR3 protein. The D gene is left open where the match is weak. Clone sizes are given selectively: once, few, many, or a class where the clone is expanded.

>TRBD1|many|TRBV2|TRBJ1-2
TGTGCCAGCAGTGAAGAAGGTCCAGGGGGAGTTTATGGCTACACCTTC
CASSEEGPGGVYGYTF
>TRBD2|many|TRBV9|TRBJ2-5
TGTGCCAGCAGCGTAGGACTAGCGGGGGGGGGCCAAGAGACCCAGTACTTC
CASSVGLAGGGQETQYF
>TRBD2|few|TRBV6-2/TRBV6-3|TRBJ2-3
TGTGCCAGCAGTTACGCAGCGGGGGGGCCCACAGATACGCAGTATTTT
CASSYAAGGPTDTQYF
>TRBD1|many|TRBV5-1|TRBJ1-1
TGCGCCAGCAGCTTGGTGGCAGGGGGCACTGAAGCTTTCTTT
CASSLVAGGTEAFF
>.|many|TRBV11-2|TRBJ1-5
TGTGCCAGCAGCTTAACCGGGGACGGTCAGCCCCAGCATTTT
CASSLTGDGQPQHF
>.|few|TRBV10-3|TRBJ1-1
TGTGCCATCAGTGAAGCCGTCACTGAAGCTTTCTTT
CAISEAVTEAFF
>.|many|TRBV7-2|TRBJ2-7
TGTGCCAGCAGCTTAGACATGGGACCCTCCTACGAGCAGTACTTC
CASSLDMGPSYEQYF
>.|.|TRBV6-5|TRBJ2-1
TGTGCCAGCAGTTATGTGGGTTGGAATGAGCAGTTCTTC
CASSYVGWNEQFF
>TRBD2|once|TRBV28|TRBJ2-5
TGTGCCAGCAGTTCATATAGCGGGGGGGCCAAAGAGACCCAGTACTTC
CASSSYSGGAKETQYF
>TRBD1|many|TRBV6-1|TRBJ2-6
TGTGCCAGCAGTCAGGGGGACTCTGGGGCCAACGTCCTGACTTTC
CASSQGDSGANVLTF